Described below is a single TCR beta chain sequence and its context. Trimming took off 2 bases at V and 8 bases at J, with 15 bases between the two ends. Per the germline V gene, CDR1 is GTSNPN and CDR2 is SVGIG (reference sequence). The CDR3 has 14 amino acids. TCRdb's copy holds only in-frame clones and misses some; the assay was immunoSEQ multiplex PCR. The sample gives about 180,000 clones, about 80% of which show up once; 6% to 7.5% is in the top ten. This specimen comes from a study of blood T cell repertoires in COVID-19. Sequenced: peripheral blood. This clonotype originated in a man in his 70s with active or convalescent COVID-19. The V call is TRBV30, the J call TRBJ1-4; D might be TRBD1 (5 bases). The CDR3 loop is CAWSPGRRGEKLFF. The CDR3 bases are TGTGCCTGGAGTCCCGGGAGGCGGGGGGAAAAACTGTTTTTT.